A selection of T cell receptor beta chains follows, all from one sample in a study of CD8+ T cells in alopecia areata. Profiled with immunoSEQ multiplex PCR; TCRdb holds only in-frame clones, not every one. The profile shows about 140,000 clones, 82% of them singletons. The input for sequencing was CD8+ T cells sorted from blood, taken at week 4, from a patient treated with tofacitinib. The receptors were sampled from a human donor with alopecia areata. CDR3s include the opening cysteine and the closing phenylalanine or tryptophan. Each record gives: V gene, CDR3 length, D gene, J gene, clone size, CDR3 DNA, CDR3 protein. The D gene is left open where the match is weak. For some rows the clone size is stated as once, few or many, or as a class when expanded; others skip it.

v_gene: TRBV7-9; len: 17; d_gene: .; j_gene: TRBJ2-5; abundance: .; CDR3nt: TGTGCCAGCACTAACCCTCGGGTAGGCGGGTACCAAGAGACCCAGTACTTC; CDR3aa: CASTNPRVGGYQETQYF
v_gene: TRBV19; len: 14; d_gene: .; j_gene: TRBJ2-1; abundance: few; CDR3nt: TGTGCCAGTAGTATAGGGAGCTCCTACAATGAGCAGTTCTTC; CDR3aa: CASSIGSSYNEQFF
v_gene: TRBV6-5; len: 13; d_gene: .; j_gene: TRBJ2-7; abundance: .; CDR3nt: TGTGCCAGCAGTTACTCGAGAACCCACGAGCAGTACTTC; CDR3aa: CASSYSRTHEQYF
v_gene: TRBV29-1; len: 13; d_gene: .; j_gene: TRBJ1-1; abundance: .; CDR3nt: TGCAGCGTTGGATCCAGCACGAACACTGAAGCTTTCTTT; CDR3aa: CSVGSSTNTEAFF
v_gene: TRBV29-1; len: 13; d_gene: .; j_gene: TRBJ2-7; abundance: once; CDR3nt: TGCAGCGTGGAGGGTCATGAAACCTACGAGCAGTACTTC; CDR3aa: CSVEGHETYEQYF
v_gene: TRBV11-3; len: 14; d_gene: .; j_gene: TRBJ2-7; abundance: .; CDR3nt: TGTGCCAGCAGGGAGAGGGGTCCCTTCTACGAGCAGTACTTC; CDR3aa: CASRERGPFYEQYF
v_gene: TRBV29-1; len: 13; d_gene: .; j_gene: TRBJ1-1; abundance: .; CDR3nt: TGCAGCGTTGAAGGACATAAGAACACTGAAGCTTTCTTT; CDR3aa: CSVEGHKNTEAFF
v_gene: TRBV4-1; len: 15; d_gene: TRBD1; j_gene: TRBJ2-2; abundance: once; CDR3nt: TGCGCCAGCAGCAAAGGGACAGGGACCATCGGGGAGCTGTTTTTT; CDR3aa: CASSKGTGTIGELFF
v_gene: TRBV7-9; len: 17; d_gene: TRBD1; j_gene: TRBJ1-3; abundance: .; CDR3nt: TGTGCCAGCAGCTTGAGGTCAGGGGGGCAACTTGGAAACACCATATATTTT; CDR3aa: CASSLRSGGQLGNTIYF
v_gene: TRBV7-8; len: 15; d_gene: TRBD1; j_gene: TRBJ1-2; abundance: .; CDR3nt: TGTGCCAGCAGCCCAGGGGGAGGGGGTCTCTATGGCTACACCTTC; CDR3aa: CASSPGGGGLYGYTF
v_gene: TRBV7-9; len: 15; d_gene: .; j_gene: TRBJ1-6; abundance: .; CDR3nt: TGTGCCAGCACCCTAGGGGCAGCGCGGACCTCACCCCTCCACTTT; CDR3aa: CASTLGAARTSPLHF
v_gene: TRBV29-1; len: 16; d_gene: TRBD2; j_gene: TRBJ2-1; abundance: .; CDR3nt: TGCAGCGTTTGGGGACTAGCGGGGCCGGGAATTAATGAGCAGTTCTTC; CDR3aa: CSVWGLAGPGINEQFF
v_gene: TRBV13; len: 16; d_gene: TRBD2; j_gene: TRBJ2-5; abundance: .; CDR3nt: TGTGCCAGCAGCTTCGAGGGGACTAGCGGTGAAGAGACCCAGTACTTC; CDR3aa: CASSFEGTSGEETQYF
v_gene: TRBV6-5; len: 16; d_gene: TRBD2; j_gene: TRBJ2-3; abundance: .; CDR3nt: TGTGCCAGCAGCTACGGGACTAGCGGTTTCACAGATACGCAGTATTTT; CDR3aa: CASSYGTSGFTDTQYF
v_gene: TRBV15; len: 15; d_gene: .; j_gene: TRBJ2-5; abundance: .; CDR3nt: TGTGCCACCAGCAGAGGGGCGAGCGGTCAAGAGACCCAGTACTTC; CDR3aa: CATSRGASGQETQYF
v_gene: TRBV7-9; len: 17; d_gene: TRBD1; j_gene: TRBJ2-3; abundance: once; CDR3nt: TGTGCCAGCAGCATCCCGGCCGGGACAGGCAGCACAGATACGCAGTATTTT; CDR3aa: CASSIPAGTGSTDTQYF
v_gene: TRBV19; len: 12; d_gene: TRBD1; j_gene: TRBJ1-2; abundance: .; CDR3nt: TGTGCCAGTAGTAGAGGGACAGTCGGCTACACCTTC; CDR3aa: CASSRGTVGYTF
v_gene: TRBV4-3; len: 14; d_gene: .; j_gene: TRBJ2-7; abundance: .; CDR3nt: TGCGCCAGCAGCCAAGATGGGAGTTCCTACGAGCAGTACTTC; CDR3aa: CASSQDGSSYEQYF
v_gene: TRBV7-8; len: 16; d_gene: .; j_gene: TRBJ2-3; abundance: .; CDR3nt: TGTGCCAGCAGCTACGAGTCGTGGGGGCCGACAGATACGCAGTATTTT; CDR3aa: CASSYESWGPTDTQYF
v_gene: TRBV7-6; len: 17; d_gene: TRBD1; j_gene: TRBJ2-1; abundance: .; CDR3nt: TGTGCCAGCAGCTTAGCTAAGGAAGGGGGCGACTACAATGAGCAGTTCTTC; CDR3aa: CASSLAKEGGDYNEQFF
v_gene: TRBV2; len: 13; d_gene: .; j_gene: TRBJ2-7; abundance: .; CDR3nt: TGTGCCATCCACGGGCATTTAGGATACGAGCAGTACTTC; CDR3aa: CAIHGHLGYEQYF
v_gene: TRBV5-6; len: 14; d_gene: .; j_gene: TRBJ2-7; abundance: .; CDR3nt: TGTGCCAGCAGCCCGGCAGGGCAGGGCTACGAGCAGTACTTC; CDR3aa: CASSPAGQGYEQYF
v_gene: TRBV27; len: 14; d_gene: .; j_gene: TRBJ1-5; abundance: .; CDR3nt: TGTGCCAGCAGTTTACAGGGGAGCAATCAGCCCCAGCATTTT; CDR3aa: CASSLQGSNQPQHF
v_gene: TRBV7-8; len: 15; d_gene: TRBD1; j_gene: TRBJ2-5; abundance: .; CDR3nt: TGTGCCAGCAGCTTGAGTCAGGGGGCGAGGGAGACCCAGTACTTC; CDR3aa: CASSLSQGARETQYF
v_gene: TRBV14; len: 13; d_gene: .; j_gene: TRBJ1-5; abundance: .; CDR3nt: TGTGCCAGCAGCCAAGACTTGAATCAGCCCCAGCATTTT; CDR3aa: CASSQDLNQPQHF
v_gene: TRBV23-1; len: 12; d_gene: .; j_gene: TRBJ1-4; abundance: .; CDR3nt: TGCGCCTTCTGGAAGGGACCTGAAAAACTGTTTTTT; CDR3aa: CAFWKGPEKLFF
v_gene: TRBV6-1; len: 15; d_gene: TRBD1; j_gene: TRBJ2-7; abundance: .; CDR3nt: TGTGCCAGCAGTTTTGTACCGGGACAGGCCTACGAGCAGTACTTC; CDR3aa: CASSFVPGQAYEQYF
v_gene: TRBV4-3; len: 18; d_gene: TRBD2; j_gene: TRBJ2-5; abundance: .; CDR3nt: TGCGCCAGCAGCCAAGAGTACAGCGGGGGGGCCAGGGCGCAGACCCAGTACTTC; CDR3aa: CASSQEYSGGARAQTQYF
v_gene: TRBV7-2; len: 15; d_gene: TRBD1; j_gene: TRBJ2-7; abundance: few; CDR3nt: TGTGCCAGCAGCCTCGGACAGGGGGGCTCCTACGAGCAGTACTTC; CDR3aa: CASSLGQGGSYEQYF
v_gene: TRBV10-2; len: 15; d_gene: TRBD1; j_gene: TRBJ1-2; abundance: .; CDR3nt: TGCGCCAGCAGTGACCAACCAGGGGGCGGGTATGGCTACACCTTC; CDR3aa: CASSDQPGGGYGYTF
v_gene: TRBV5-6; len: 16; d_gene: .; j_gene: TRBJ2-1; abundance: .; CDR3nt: TGTGCCAGCAGCGTAGGACTGGCCGGATATGGGAGTGAGCAGTTCTTC; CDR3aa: CASSVGLAGYGSEQFF
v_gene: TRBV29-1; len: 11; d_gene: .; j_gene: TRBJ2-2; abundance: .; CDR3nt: TGCAGCGCTAGGGGAGCCGGGGAGCTGTTTTTT; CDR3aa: CSARGAGELFF
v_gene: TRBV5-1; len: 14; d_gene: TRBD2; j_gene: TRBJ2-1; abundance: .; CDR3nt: TGCGCCAGCAGACTTAGCGGGGGGGCCGGTGAGCAGTTCTTC; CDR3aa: CASRLSGGAGEQFF
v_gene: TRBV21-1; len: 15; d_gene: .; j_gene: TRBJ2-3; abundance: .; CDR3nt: TGTGCCAGCAGCTTATCTCGCGTGGTAAAGGATACGCAGTATTTT; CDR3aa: CASSLSRVVKDTQYF
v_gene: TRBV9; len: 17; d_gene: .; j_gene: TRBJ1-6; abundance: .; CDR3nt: TGTGCCAGCAGCCTTCGACCGATCATAGATTATAATTCACCCCTCCACTTT; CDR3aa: CASSLRPIIDYNSPLHF
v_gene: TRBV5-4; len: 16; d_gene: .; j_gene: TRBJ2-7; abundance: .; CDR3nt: TGTGCCAGCAGCTCGAGTACAGGGTTGAAAATCTACGAGCAGTACTTC; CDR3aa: CASSSSTGLKIYEQYF
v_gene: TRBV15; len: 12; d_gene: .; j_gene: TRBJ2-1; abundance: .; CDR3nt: TGTGCCACCGGCAGCATTGGTGATGAGCAGTTCTTC; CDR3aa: CATGSIGDEQFF
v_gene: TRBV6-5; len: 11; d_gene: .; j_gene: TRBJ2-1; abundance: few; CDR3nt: TGTGCCAGCAGTTACGGCAATGAGCAGTTCTTC; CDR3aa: CASSYGNEQFF
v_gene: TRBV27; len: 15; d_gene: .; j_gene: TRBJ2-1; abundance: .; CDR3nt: TGTGCCAGCAGTTTTTTGGACAGCCTATACAATGAGCAGTTCTTC; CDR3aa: CASSFLDSLYNEQFF
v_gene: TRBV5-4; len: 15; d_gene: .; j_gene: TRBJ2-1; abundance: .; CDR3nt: TGTGCCAGCACCTTGGGGCTAGCCGACTACAATGAGCAGTTCTTC; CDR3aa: CASTLGLADYNEQFF